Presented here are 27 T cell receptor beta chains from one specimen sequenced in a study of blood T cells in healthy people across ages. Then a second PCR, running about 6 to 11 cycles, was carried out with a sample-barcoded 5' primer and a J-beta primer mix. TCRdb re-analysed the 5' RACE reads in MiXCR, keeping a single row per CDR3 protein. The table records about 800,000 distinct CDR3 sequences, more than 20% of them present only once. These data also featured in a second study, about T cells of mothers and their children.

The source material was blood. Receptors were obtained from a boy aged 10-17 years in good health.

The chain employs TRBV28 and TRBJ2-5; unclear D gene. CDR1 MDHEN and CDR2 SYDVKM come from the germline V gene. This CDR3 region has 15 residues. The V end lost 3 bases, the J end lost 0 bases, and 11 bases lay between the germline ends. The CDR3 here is CASSLASLDQETQYF. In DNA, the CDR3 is TGTGCCAGCAGTTTGGCCAGCCTGGACCAAGAGACCCAGTACTTC.

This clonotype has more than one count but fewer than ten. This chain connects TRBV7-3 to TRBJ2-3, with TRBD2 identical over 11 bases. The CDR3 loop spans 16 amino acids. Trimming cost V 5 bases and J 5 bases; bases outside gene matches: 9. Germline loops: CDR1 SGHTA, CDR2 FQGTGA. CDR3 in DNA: TGTGCCAGCAGCACAGATAGCGGGGGGGCCGGAGATACGCAGTATTTT. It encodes CASSTDSGGAGDTQYF.

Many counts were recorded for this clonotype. The CDR3 region has the DNA TGTGCCAGCAGTCAGGAACGGACCCAGTACTTC. It encodes CASSQERTQYF. The V gene is TRBV12-3 or TRBV12-4, the J gene TRBJ2-5; no clear D gene. CDR3 length equals 11 residues. V was trimmed by 5 bases and J by 7 bases, leaving 8 bases between them.

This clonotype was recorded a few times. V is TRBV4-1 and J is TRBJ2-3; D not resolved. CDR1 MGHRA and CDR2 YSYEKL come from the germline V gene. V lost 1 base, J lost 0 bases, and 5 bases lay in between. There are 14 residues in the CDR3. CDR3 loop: CASSQATSTDTQYF. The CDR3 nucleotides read TGCGCCAGCAGCCAAGCTACTAGCACAGATACGCAGTATTTT.

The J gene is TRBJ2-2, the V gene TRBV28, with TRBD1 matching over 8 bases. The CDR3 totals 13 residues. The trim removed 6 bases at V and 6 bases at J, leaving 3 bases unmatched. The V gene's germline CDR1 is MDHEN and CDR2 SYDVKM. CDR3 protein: CASSDRGSGELFF. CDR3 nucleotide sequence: TGTGCCAGCAGCGACAGGGGCTCCGGGGAGCTGTTTTTT.

The CDR3 sequence: CASSTRQVGEQYF. As DNA, the CDR3 is TGTGCCAGCAGCACGAGGCAGGTGGGAGAGCAGTACTTC. The gene calls are TRBV12-3 or TRBV12-4 and TRBJ2-7; D ambiguous. V lost 6 bases to trimming and J lost 7 bases, with 16 bases between them. CDR3 length: 13 amino acids.

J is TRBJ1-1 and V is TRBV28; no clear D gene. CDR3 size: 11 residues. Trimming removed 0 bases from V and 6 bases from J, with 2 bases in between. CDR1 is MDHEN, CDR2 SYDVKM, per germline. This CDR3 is CASSLWAEAFF. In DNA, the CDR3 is TGTGCCAGCAGTTTATGGGCTGAAGCTTTCTTT.

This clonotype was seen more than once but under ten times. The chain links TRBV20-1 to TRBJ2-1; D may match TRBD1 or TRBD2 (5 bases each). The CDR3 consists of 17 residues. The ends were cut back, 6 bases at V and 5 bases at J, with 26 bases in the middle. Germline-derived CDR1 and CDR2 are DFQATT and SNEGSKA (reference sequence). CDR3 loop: CSALLGEGGFPHNEQFF. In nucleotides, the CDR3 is TGCAGTGCCCTCCTAGGGGAAGGCGGGTTTCCCCACAATGAGCAGTTCTTC.

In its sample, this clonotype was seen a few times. Here the CDR3 reads CASSSGQKVGVEKLFF. The CDR3 DNA sequence: TGTGCCAGCAGCTCTGGACAGAAGGTGGGGGTTGAAAAACTGTTTTTT. This chain connects TRBV7-9 to TRBJ1-4; D is possibly TRBD1 (6 bases). This CDR3 spans 16 amino acids. V lost 4 bases and J 7 bases, leaving 19 bases between the germline ends. CDR1 is SEHNR, CDR2 FQNEAQ, per germline (reference sequence).

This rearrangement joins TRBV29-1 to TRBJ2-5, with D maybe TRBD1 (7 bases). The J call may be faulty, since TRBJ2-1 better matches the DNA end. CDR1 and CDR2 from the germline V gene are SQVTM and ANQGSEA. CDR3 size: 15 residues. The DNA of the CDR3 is TGCAGCGTTGAAGGCGGGGACAGAGTTAACAATGAGCAGTTCTTC. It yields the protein CSVEGGDRVNNEQFF.

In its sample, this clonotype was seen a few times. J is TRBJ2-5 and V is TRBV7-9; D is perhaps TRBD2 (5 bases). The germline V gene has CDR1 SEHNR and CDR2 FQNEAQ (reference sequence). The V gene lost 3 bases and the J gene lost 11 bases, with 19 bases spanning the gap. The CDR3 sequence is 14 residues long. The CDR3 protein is CASSFGAGSREQYF. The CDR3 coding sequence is TGTGCCAGCAGCTTCGGCGCTGGGAGTAGGGAGCAGTACTTC.

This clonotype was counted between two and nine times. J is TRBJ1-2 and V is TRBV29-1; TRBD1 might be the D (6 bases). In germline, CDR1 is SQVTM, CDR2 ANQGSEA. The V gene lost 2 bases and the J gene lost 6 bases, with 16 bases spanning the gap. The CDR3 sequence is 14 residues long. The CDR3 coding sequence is TGCAGCGTTGAACCGGTACAGGGATTGCATGGCTACACCTTC. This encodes CSVEPVQGLHGYTF. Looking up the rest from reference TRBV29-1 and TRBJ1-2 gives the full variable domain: SAVISQKPSRDICQRGTSLTIQCQVDSQVTMMFWYRQQPGQSLTLIATANQGSEATYESGFVIDKFPISRPNLTFSTLTVSNMSPEDSSIYLCSVEPVQGLHGYTFGSGTRLTVV.

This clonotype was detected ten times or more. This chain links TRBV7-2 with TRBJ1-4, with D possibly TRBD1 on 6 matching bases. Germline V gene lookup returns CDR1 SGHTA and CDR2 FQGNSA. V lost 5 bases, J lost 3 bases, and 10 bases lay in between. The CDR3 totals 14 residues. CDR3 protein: CASSPNRANEKLFF. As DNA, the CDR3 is TGTGCCAGCAGCCCCAACAGGGCTAATGAAAAACTGTTTTTT.

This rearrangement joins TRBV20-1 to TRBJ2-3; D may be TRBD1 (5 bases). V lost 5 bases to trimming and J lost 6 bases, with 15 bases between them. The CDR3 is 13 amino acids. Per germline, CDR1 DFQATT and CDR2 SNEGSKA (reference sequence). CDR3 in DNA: TGCAGTGCTTGGAAGTTAGGGGCGGATACGCAGTATTTT. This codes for CSAWKLGADTQYF.

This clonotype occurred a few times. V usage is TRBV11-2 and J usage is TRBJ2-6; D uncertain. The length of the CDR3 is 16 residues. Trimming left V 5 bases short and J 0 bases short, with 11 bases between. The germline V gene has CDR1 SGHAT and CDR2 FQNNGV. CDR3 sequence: CASSHWWGSGANVLTF. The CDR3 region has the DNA TGTGCCAGCAGCCACTGGTGGGGCTCTGGGGCCAACGTCCTGACTTTC.

The CDR3 DNA follows: TGTGCCAGCAGTACTGGGGGACTCAACCCATACAATGAGCAGTTCTTC. Translating it yields CASSTGGLNPYNEQFF. The genes are TRBV28 and TRBJ2-1, with a possible D match to TRBD2 (6 bases). The CDR3 runs 16 residues. V dropped 5 bases and J dropped 4 bases, with 18 bases sitting between them. Germline CDR1 MDHEN, CDR2 SYDVKM.

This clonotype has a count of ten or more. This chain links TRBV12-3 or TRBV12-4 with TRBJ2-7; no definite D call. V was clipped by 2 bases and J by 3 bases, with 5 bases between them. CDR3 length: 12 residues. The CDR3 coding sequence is TGTGCCAGCAGTTTAATCGGCTACGAGCAGTACTTC. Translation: CASSLIGYEQYF.

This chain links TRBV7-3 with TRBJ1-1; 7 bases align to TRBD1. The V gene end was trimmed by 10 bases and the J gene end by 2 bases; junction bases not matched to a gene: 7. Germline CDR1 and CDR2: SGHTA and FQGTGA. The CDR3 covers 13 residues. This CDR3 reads CATQTGPNTEAFF. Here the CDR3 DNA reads TGTGCCACCCAGACAGGGCCAAACACTGAAGCTTTCTTT. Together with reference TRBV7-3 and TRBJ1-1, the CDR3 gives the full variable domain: GAGVSQTPSNKVTEKGKYVELRCDPISGHTALYWYRQSLGQGPEFLIYFQGTGAADDSGLPNDRFFAVRPEGSVSTLKIQRTERGDSAVYLCATQTGPNTEAFFGQGTRLTVV.

CDR3 nucleotide sequence: TGCGCCAGCAGCTTGGTATTGCAGGGGGCAGCTGGCTACACCTTC. It translates to CASSLVLQGAAGYTF. The chain carries TRBV5-1 and TRBJ1-2; TRBD1 aligns across 8 bases. V trimming: 0 bases; J trimming: 7 bases; junction bases outside the gene matches: 8. Per germline, CDR1 SGHRS and CDR2 YFSETQ. The CDR3 extends over 15 amino acids.

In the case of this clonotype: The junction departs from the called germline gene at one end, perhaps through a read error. CDR3 nucleotides: TGTGCCAGCAGCTTAGTCGGCGTAAGCGGGGGGGCCTCAGAGACCCAGCACTTC. Amino acids: CASSLVGVSGGASETQHF. The chain recombines TRBV7-2 with TRBJ2-5; 10 nucleotides align to TRBD2. CDR3 length: 18 residues. Germline values: CDR1 SGHTA, CDR2 FQGNSA. Combining the CDR3 with reference TRBV7-2 and TRBJ2-5 gives the whole variable domain GAGVSQSPSNKVTEKGKDVELRCDPISGHTALYWYRQSLGQGLEFLIYFQGNSAPDKSGLPSDRFSAERTGGSVSTLTIQRTQQEDSAVYLCASSLVGVSGGASETQHFGPGTRLLVL.

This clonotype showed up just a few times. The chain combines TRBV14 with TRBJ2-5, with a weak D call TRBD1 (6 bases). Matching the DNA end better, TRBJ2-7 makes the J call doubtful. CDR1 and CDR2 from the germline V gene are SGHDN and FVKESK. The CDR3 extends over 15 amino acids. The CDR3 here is CASSLGAGKTYEQYF. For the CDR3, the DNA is TGTGCCAGCAGCCTGGGGGCAGGGAAGACCTACGAGCAGTACTTC.

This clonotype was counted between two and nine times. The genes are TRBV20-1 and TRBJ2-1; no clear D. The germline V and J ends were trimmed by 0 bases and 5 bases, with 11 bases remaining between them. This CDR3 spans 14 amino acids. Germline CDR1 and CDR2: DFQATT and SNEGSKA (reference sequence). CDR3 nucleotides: TGCAGTGCTAGAGATCCCCGACGGAACAATGAGCAGTTCTTC. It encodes CSARDPRRNNEQFF.

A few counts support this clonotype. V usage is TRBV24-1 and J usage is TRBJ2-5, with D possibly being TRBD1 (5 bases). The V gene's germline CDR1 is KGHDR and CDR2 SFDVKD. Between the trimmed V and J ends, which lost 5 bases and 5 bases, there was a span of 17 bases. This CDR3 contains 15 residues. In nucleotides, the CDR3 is TGTGCCACCAGTGGAAGCTACGTAGGGGATGAGACCCAGTACTTC. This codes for CATSGSYVGDETQYF.

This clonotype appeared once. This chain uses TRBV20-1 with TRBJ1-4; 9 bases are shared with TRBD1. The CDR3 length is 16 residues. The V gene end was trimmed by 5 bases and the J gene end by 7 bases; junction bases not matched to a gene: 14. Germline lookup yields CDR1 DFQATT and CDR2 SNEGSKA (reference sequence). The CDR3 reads CSAPGQGSGVGEKLFF. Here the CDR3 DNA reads TGCAGTGCTCCGGGACAGGGATCCGGAGTAGGTGAAAAACTGTTTTTT.

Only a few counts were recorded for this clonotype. The CDR3 reads CASSLAGSRYNEQFF. The CDR3 DNA reads TGTGCCAGCAGCTTAGCTGGTAGCCGGTACAATGAGCAGTTCTTC. The chain combines TRBV7-2 with TRBJ2-1; no definite D call. Trimming took 0 bases from V and 4 from J, leaving 10 bases between them. The germline V gene encodes CDR1 SGHTA and CDR2 FQGNSA. The CDR3 covers 15 residues.

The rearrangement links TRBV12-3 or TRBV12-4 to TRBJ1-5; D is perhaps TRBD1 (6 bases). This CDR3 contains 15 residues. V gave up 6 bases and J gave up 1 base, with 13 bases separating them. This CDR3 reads CASRMDSLSNQPQHF. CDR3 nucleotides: TGTGCCAGCAGGATGGACAGTCTAAGCAATCAGCCCCAGCATTTT.

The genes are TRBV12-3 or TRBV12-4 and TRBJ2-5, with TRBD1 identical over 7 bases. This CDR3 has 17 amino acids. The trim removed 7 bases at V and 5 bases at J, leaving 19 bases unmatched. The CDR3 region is CASTWGLRTGPGETQYF. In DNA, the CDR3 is TGTGCCAGCACCTGGGGGCTACGGACAGGACCGGGGGAGACCCAGTACTTC.